This T cell receptor beta chain was identified during a study of T cells in Graves' hyperthyroidism and ophthalmopathy. Study-wide results and limits: The model anticipated ophthalmopathy a median about 6.5 months pre-onset.

Germline CDR1 is MDHEN and CDR2 is SYDVKM. The length of the CDR3 is 17 residues. V was clipped by 3 bases and J by 7 bases; unmatched bases: 13. This clonotype has a count of ten or more. Its antigen is as yet unknown. Template material for amplifying TCR beta CDR3 regions consisted of RNA transcripts. First-round RT-PCR targeting the TCR CDR3 was performed with the HTBI primer set. TCRdb reprocessed the multiplex PCR reads with MiXCR, giving one entry per CDR3 protein. The sample consists of approximately 630,000 distinct CDR3 sequences, around 15% of them appearing once. These patients, aged 18 to 65, had recently diagnosed hyperthyroidism lasting under 2 months. Clinical symptoms, serum thyroxine and TRAb, thyroid ultrasound and orbital computed tomography were used for the diagnoses. PBMCs were collected from a roughly 9.7 ml volume of fresh peripheral blood.

The chain is built from TRBV28 and TRBJ2-7, with 12 positions matching TRBD2. The source is a young woman with Graves' hyperthyroidism. Specimen: blood. The CDR3 DNA is TGTGCCAGCAGTTTTCGAGGCAGACTAGCGGGAGTCCGAGAGCAGTACTTC. Protein product: CASSFRGRLAGVREQYF.